A selection of T cell receptor beta chains follows, all from one sample in a study of OX40 agonist ivuxolimab in advanced cancers. Repertoires were generated with immunoSEQ multiplex PCR, while TCRdb's copy carries only in-frame clones and drops some. The sample carries approximately 67,000 clones, 83% recorded once. The source was CD4+ or CD8+ T cells sorted from blood, collected in a trial of the OX40 agonist ivuxolimab. These receptor sequences come from an adult with an advanced solid tumor such as melanoma, head and neck, liver or kidney cancer. Both conserved end residues are part of each CDR3. The D gene is left open where the match is weak. Not every row has a clone size; where given, it reads once, few, many or a size class.

v_gene	abundance	j_gene	d_gene	CDR3nt	CDR3aa
TRBV27	few	TRBJ2-7	TRBD1	TGTGCCAGCAGTGCGGACAGGGGCGCTTCAGGCGAGCAGTACTTC	CASSADRGASGEQYF
TRBV23-1	NA	TRBJ1-1	TRBD1	TGCGCCAGCAGACGGAAGACAGGGAATGGAGCTTTCTTT	CASRRKTGNGAFF
TRBV19	NA	TRBJ1-5	NA	TGTGCCAGTAGTAGGTCGAGCAATCAGCCCCAGCATTTT	CASSRSSNQPQHF
TRBV27	NA	TRBJ2-1	NA	TGTGCCAGCAGTTTTGGGGTCGGTGAGCAGTTCTTC	CASSFGVGEQFF
TRBV7-2	NA	TRBJ2-7	TRBD2	TGTGCCAGCAGCTTACGACTAGCGGGAGGGAAACCCTACGAGCAGTACTTC	CASSLRLAGGKPYEQYF
TRBV5-1	NA	TRBJ2-3	TRBD2	TGCGCCAGCAGCTCGGGACTAGCGGGAGGCCGGATTATCCCAGATACGCAGTATTTT	CASSSGLAGGRIIPDTQYF
TRBV20-1	NA	TRBJ2-3	NA	TGCAGTGCTAGCCAAGAAGATACGCAGTATTTT	CSASQEDTQYF
TRBV7-2	NA	TRBJ1-3	NA	TGTGCCAGCAGCTTGCGGGGGGACTCTGGAAACACCATATATTTT	CASSLRGDSGNTIYF
TRBV7-2	once	TRBJ2-7	TRBD2	TGTGCCAGCAGCTCCCAGGGGAGTAGCGGGAGGTGGGAGCAGTACTTC	CASSSQGSSGRWEQYF
TRBV10-3	NA	TRBJ2-5	TRBD2	TGTGCCATCCGCGGGGTCAGCGGGACCCAAGAGACCCAGTACTTC	CAIRGVSGTQETQYF
TRBV2	NA	TRBJ2-1	TRBD2	TGTGCCAGCAGTGAAAGGGGACTAGCGGGAGCTAGTGAGCAGTTCTTC	CASSERGLAGASEQFF
TRBV7-2	once	TRBJ1-4	NA	TGTGCCAGCAGCCTATACAGGATATCTAATGAAAAACTGTTTTTT	CASSLYRISNEKLFF
TRBV29-1	NA	TRBJ2-3	TRBD1	TGCAGCGTTGAGCTACAGGGGGCCTCGGTAGATACGCAGTATTTT	CSVELQGASVDTQYF